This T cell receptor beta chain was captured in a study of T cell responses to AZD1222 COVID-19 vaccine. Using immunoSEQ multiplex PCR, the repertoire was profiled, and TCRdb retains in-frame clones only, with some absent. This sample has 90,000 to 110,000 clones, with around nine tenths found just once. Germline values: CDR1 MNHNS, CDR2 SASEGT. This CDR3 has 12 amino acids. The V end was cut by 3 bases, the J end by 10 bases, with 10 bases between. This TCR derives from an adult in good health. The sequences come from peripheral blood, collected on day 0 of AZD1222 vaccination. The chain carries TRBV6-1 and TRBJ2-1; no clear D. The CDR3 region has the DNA TGTGCCAGCAGTGATTGGGCCTGGGAGCAGTTCTTC. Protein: CASSDWAWEQFF.